The 13 T cell receptor beta chains reported below all come from one sample, sequenced in a study of CD8+ T cells in alopecia areata (dated 2018 in TCRdb). Libraries were built with the immunoSEQ multiplex PCR assay. For TCR sequencing, RNA was extracted from every sample and reverse transcribed into cDNA to serve as template. TCRdb carries this immuneACCESS record with in-frame sequences only. Its versions omit some clonotypes, under half of them owing to an unresolved V gene in the studies checked, with the rest unexplained. This sample comprises approximately 160,000 clones, less than 80% of them detected only once. Together, the top ten hold 12% to 15% of the sample. Reading the label with the study, this specimen's time point is: less than 25 weeks on oral tofacitinib. The sample's treatment or condition label, decoded: oral pan-JAK inhibitor, 5-10 mg twice daily. The specimen comprised CD4+ T cells sorted from blood, sampled at week 24, from a patient treated with tofacitinib. The receptors come from a human donor with alopecia areata.

The chain links TRBV5-8 to TRBJ2-1; D unresolved. The CDR3 is made up of 13 amino acids. CDR1 is SGHTS, CDR2 YDEGEE, per germline. V lost 0 bases and J 6 bases, leaving 7 bases between the germline ends. As DNA, the CDR3 is TGTGCCAGCAGCTTGGACCTCTCCAATGAGCAGTTCTTC. Translating gives CASSLDLSNEQFF.

The gene calls are TRBV7-9 and TRBJ1-6, with D hard to call. V lost 6 bases, J lost 7 bases, and 13 bases lay in between. The CDR3 extends over 14 amino acids. Germline loops: CDR1 SEHNR, CDR2 FQNEAQ (reference sequence). CDR3 protein: CASSAGRDNSPLHF. The CDR3 nucleotides are TGTGCCAGCAGTGCTGGGCGAGACAATTCACCCCTCCACTTT.

The chain has TRBV11-3 and TRBJ2-3, with D perhaps matching TRBD1 (6 bases). This CDR3 has 13 residues. With 5 bases removed from V and 8 bases from J, the gap between germline ends came to 14 bases. Germline lookup yields CDR1 SGHNT and CDR2 YENEEA. The CDR3 loop is CASSGENRVTQYF. The CDR3 DNA follows: TGTGCCAGCAGCGGCGAAAACAGGGTTACGCAGTATTTT.

In its sample, this clone was seen a few times. The rearrangement uses TRBV7-9 and TRBJ2-7; possibly TRBD1 for D (6 bases). There are 15 residues in the CDR3. V was trimmed by 0 bases and J by 3 bases, leaving 12 bases between them. Germline CDR1 reads SEHNR; CDR2 reads FQNEAQ (reference sequence). In DNA, the CDR3 is TGTGCCAGCAGCTTAGCTTCGGGACAAAACTACGAGCAGTACTTC. It codes for CASSLASGQNYEQYF.

This clone was seen a handful of times. V usage is TRBV7-2 and J usage is TRBJ2-2; D is unclear. This CDR3 region has 13 residues. Trimming removed 5 bases at V and 7 bases at J, with 11 bases between. Looked up from germline, CDR1 is SGHTA and CDR2 is FQGNSA. CDR3 nucleotides: TGTGCCAGCAGCCCGCCAAAGAGCGGGGAGCTGTTTTTT. Encoded protein: CASSPPKSGELFF.

This clone was seen just once. This chain joins TRBV5-1 and TRBJ2-1; 7 positions match TRBD2. The CDR3 has 14 residues. Germline V gives CDR1 SGHRS, CDR2 YFSETQ. The trim removed 0 bases at V and 9 bases at J, leaving 6 bases unmatched. CDR3: CASSLAGGGFEQFF. The DNA for the CDR3 is TGCGCCAGCAGCTTGGCCGGGGGAGGGTTTGAGCAGTTCTTC.

This clone was observed a few times. This chain uses TRBV7-2 with TRBJ1-2; the D is unclear. This CDR3 has 14 amino acids. V lost 5 bases and J lost 8, with 18 bases in between. The germline V gene encodes CDR1 SGHTA and CDR2 FQGNSA. This CDR3 is CASSRTREVGGYTF. The DNA of the CDR3 is TGTGCCAGCAGCCGTACCAGAGAGGTTGGGGGCTACACCTTC.

This clone was picked up a small number of times. The chain employs TRBV7-2 and TRBJ1-2, with TRBD1 matching over 7 bases. V shed 5 bases and J 1 base; nucleotides not matched to a gene: 7. The CDR3 is 15 residues long. CDR1 is SGHTA, CDR2 FQGNSA, per germline. CDR3 in DNA: TGTGCCAGCAGCCGAACGACAGGGATTAACTATGGCTACACCTTC. Its translation is CASSRTTGINYGYTF.

This clone was picked up a small number of times. Germline is not matched at one junction end, which may reflect a read error. This chain uses TRBV29-1 with TRBJ2-2; 12 bases fit TRBD1. CDR1 is SQVTM, CDR2 ANQGSEA, per germline. CDR3 length equals 14 residues. CDR3: CSAERDRGQRELFF. DNA for the CDR3: TGCAGCGCTGAAAGGGACAGGGGGCAAAGGGAGCTGTTTTTT.

This clone was detected a few times. The CDR3 loop is CASSRTSGGVAEQYF. In DNA, the CDR3 is TGTGCCAGCAGTAGGACTAGCGGGGGGGTTGCCGAGCAGTACTTC. The J gene is TRBJ2-7, the V gene TRBV11-3; 15 bases align to TRBD2. CDR1 and CDR2 from the germline V gene are SGHNT and YENEEA. V lost 6 bases, J lost 6 bases, and 6 bases stayed unmatched. The CDR3 extends over 15 amino acids.

The chain has TRBV29-1 and TRBJ1-1; maybe TRBD1 (6 bases). V gave up 4 bases and J gave up 5 bases, with 11 bases separating them. Germline CDR1 and CDR2: SQVTM and ANQGSEA. This CDR3 is built from 12 residues. This CDR3 reads CSVVGGRTEAFF. In nucleotides, the CDR3 is TGCAGCGTTGTTGGGGGCCGGACTGAAGCTTTCTTT.

CDR3 amino acids: CSVGDRARNEKLFF. DNA for the CDR3: TGCAGCGTTGGGGACAGAGCCAGAAATGAAAAACTGTTTTTT. V usage is TRBV29-1 and J usage is TRBJ1-4, with 7 bases identical to TRBD1. Germline CDR1 reads SQVTM; CDR2 reads ANQGSEA. Trimming took 4 bases from V and 5 from J; bases not matched to a gene: 7. The CDR3 is made up of 14 amino acids.

V and J are TRBV29-1 and TRBJ1-4; D uncertain. The V end was cut by 5 bases, the J end by 4 bases, with 5 bases between. Germline loops: CDR1 SQVTM, CDR2 ANQGSEA. The CDR3 is 11 residues long. The DNA of the CDR3 is TGCAGCGTTAGCAATAATGAAAAACTGTTTTTT. Amino acid sequence: CSVSNNEKLFF.